The T cell receptor (beta chain) under discussion was sequenced for a study of cytomegalovirus exposure and HLA in healthy donors. Study results and limitations: TCR beta sequences reportedly predicted most subjects' HLA-A and HLA-B alleles accurately. Links to common viral pathogens appeared, in a later analysis, for several of the most significant clusters.

Concerning this clone itself: No antigen is known for it.

The PCR employed 60 Vbeta primers together with 13 Jbeta primers. TCRdb's copy holds only in-frame clones and misses some; the assay was immunoSEQ multiplex PCR. This table has approximately 150,000 clones, about 80% appearing once. The source of this sequence is a middle-aged woman in good health and CMV-seronegative. The sequencing sample was made of PBMCs.

The CDR3 DNA follows: TGTGCCAGCAGACTTACAGGGTACGGCAATCAGCCCCAGCATTTT. This translates into CASRLTGYGNQPQHF. This chain connects TRBV6-5 to TRBJ1-5; possible D gene TRBD1, 6 bases. CDR3 length: 15 residues. The V end lost 6 bases, the J end lost 2 bases, and 14 bases lay between the germline ends. Germline assignment: CDR1 MNHEY and CDR2 SVGAGI.